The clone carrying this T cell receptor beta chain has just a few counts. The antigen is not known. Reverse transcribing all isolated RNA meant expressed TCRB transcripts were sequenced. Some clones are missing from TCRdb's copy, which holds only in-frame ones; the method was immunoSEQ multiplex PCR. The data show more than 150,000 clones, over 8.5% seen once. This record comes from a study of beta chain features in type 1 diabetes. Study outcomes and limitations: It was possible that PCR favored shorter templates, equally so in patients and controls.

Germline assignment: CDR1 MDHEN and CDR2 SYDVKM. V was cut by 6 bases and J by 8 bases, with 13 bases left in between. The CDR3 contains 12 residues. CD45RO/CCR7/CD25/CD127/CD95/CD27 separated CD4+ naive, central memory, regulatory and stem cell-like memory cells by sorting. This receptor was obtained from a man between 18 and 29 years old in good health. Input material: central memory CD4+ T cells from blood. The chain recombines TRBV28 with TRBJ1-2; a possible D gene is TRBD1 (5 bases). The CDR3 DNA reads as TGTGCCAGCAGAGGAGGGGCGGGAGGCTACACCTTC. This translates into CASRGGAGGYTF.